This TCR beta chain appears in the sequencing data of a study of T cell responses to AZD1222 COVID-19 vaccine. This CDR3 is built from 13 residues. The V gene lost 1 base and the J gene lost 4 bases, with 8 bases spanning the gap. Per the germline V gene, CDR1 is MNHEY and CDR2 is SMNVEV (reference sequence). The method was immunoSEQ multiplex PCR; TCRdb's version includes in-frame clones alone and lacks a portion of them. The data contain roughly 180,000 clones, 90% to 95% of them singletons. The specimen was peripheral blood, collected 28 days after the second AZD1222 dose. This clonotype was sampled from an adult who received the AZD1222 COVID-19 vaccine. The chain has TRBV27 and TRBJ2-7; unclear D gene. This CDR3 reads CASSLFGNYEQYF. The CDR3 bases are TGTGCCAGCAGTTTATTTGGAAATTACGAGCAGTACTTC.